What follows are 19 T cell receptor beta chains derived from one specimen sequenced in a study of human T cells and chemical hapten exposure. One entry per CDR3 protein, called by TCRdb with MiXCR from the RACE reads. The sample has about 360,000 distinct CDR3 sequences, more than 4.5% seen once. Time point reported: patch test 1, 2 weeks after DPC sensitization. Regarding treatment: therapeutic diphenylcyclopropenone sensitization with weekly scalp DPC. The starting material was whole blood, obtained in connection with sensitization to the hapten diphenylcyclopropenone (DPC). Receptors originate from a woman aged 50 to 60 with alopecia areata. Some clones in this sample may be carry-over from other donors' samples.

This clonotype was observed at least ten times. Written as DNA, the CDR3 is TGTGCCAGCAGTTCCGCAGGGGCCGAGCAGTACTTC. Encoded protein: CASSSAGAEQYF. The V gene is TRBV28, the J gene TRBJ2-7, with D perhaps matching TRBD1 (6 bases). Looked up from germline, CDR1 is MDHEN and CDR2 is SYDVKM. V shed 4 bases and J shed 6 bases, with 10 bases lying between them. The CDR3 is 12 residues long.

In this sample, this clonotype turned up a few times. The chain has TRBV5-5 and TRBJ2-5, with TRBD2 matching 8 bases. Germline V lookup: CDR1 SGHKS, CDR2 YYEKEE (reference sequence). V lost 2 bases to trimming and J lost 4 bases; unmatched junction nucleotides: 10. CDR3 size: 16 residues. Here the CDR3 DNA reads TGTGCCAGCAGCTTATCGGGACTAGTCGGCACAGAGACCCAGTACTTC. This gives the protein CASSLSGLVGTETQYF.

The DNA of the CDR3 is TGTGCCAGCAGCCTTAACAGGGGGGAAAGGGAGCAGTACTTC. Protein: CASSLNRGEREQYF. The rearrangement uses TRBV11-2 and TRBJ2-7; 8 bases match TRBD1. Germline CDR1 reads SGHAT; CDR2 reads FQNNGV. Trimming at V came to 5 bases and at J to 7 bases, leaving 10 bases not matched to a gene. The CDR3 consists of 14 residues. The variable domain in full, completed from reference TRBV11-2 and TRBJ2-7, reads EAGVAQSPRYKIIEKRQSVAFWCNPISGHATLYWYQQILGQGPKLLIQFQNNGVVDDSQLPKDRFSAERLKGVDSTLKIQPAKLEDSAVYLCASSLNRGEREQYFGPGTRLTVT.

This clonotype was counted between two and nine times. The gene calls are TRBV4-3 and TRBJ2-1; 10 bases align to TRBD2. The ends lost 0 bases at V and 7 bases at J; junction bases unmatched: 9. Per the germline V gene, CDR1 is LGHNA and CDR2 is YSLEER. The CDR3 contains 17 residues. CDR3 sequence (DNA): TGCGCCAGCAGCCAAGATCTAGCGGGAGAACTCTTGAATGAGCAGTTCTTC. Translating gives CASSQDLAGELLNEQFF.

This clonotype was seen ten or more times. The chain recombines TRBV7-2 with TRBJ2-4, with D possibly being TRBD1 (5 bases). The CDR3 has 12 residues. V gave up 3 bases and J gave up 7 bases, with 7 bases separating them. CDR1 is SGHTA and CDR2 is FQGNSA in the germline V gene. The chain's CDR3 is CASSFKGNIQYF. CDR3 DNA: TGTGCCAGCAGCTTTAAGGGGAACATTCAGTACTTC.

This clonotype has ten or more counts. V usage is TRBV2 and J usage is TRBJ1-1; weak D call: TRBD1 (5 bases). This CDR3 is 15 amino acids long. The germline V gene encodes CDR1 SNHLY and CDR2 FYNNEI. V was shortened by 5 bases and J by 4 bases, with 17 bases between the two germline ends. CDR3 sequence reads: CASSPRLGAPTEAFF. CDR3 in DNA: TGTGCCAGCAGTCCCCGTCTAGGGGCCCCCACTGAAGCTTTCTTT.

This clonotype was counted at least ten times. The gene calls are TRBV7-9 and TRBJ2-3; D is uncertain. Looked up from germline, CDR1 is SEHNR and CDR2 is FQNEAQ (reference sequence). The length of the CDR3 is 15 residues. V was pared by 2 bases and J by 4 bases, with 13 bases between. The CDR3 here is CASSLPMHVADTQYF. CDR3 sequence (DNA): TGTGCCAGCAGCTTACCGATGCACGTCGCAGATACGCAGTATTTT.

In its sample, this clonotype was seen many times. The chain joins TRBV29-1 to TRBJ2-7, with TRBD2 identical over 8 bases. The CDR3 loop spans 11 amino acids. Germline V gives CDR1 SQVTM, CDR2 ANQGSEA. Here the CDR3 DNA reads TGCAGTGGATTAGCGGGGCGGGAGCAGTACTTC. This codes for CSGLAGREQYF.

This clonotype was counted many times. The rearrangement joins TRBV12-3 or TRBV12-4 to TRBJ2-3; tentatively, D is TRBD2 (5 bases). This CDR3 has 15 residues. With 10 bases removed from V and 3 bases from J, the gap between germline ends came to 20 bases. CDR3: CATAAREIRTDTQYF. In DNA, the CDR3 is TGTGCCACCGCGGCGAGGGAGATAAGGACAGATACGCAGTATTTT.

The table lists this clonotype with many counts. The V and J genes are TRBV29-1 and TRBJ2-3, with TRBD2 matching over 11 bases. The V gene's germline CDR1 is SQVTM and CDR2 ANQGSEA. Unmatched junction bases numbered 32, after V lost 6 bases and J lost 0 bases. CDR3 size: 24 residues. As DNA, the CDR3 is TGCAGCGTGAGGGGCAGGGACTGGGCTAGCGGGAGGACCCTAGCAGAGATCAGCACAGATACGCAGTATTTT. This translates into CSVRGRDWASGRTLAEISTDTQYF.

This clonotype was observed at least ten times. The chain uses TRBV21-1 and TRBJ1-1. TRBV21-1 is described as a pseudogene. This CDR3 is built from 9 residues. The CDR3 spells CASSPLAFF. CDR3 bases: TGTGCCAGCAGCCCGCTGGCTTTCTTT.

This clonotype occurred many times. The chain uses TRBV20-1 and TRBJ2-7, with D uncertain. Per the germline V gene, CDR1 is DFQATT and CDR2 is SNEGSKA (reference sequence). The CDR3 totals 13 residues. The germline V and J ends were trimmed by 1 base and 1 base, with 8 bases remaining between them. The CDR3 DNA follows: TGCAGTGCTAGAGTTCCAGGTTCCTACGAGCAGTACTTC. Protein: CSARVPGSYEQYF.

This clonotype occurred many times. The chain is built from TRBV5-1 and TRBJ2-3; D is perhaps TRBD2 (6 bases). This CDR3 has 13 amino acids. Trimming pared 7 bases from V and 6 bases from J, leaving 15 bases between. Looked up from germline, CDR1 is SGHRS and CDR2 is YFSETQ. The CDR3 nucleotides read TGCGCCAGCGGGACGGCGGGGCAGGATACGCAGTATTTT. Translation: CASGTAGQDTQYF.

This clonotype was observed a few times. The genes are TRBV18 and TRBJ2-2, with TRBD1 matching 11 bases. Germline loops: CDR1 KGHSH, CDR2 LQKENI. Unmatched junction bases numbered 6, after V lost 3 bases and J lost 6 bases. This CDR3 comprises 16 residues. CDR3 nucleotide sequence: TGTGCCAGCTCACCCCCCGGGACAGGGGGTGCCGGGGAGCTGTTTTTT. Its translation: CASSPPGTGGAGELFF.

This clonotype was observed at least ten times. The genes are TRBV7-2 and TRBJ2-3, with 7 bases that match TRBD2. The germline V gene encodes CDR1 SGHTA and CDR2 FQGNSA. The CDR3 is made up of 13 amino acids. J lost 2 bases, V lost 8 bases, and 4 bases had no gene match. In DNA, the CDR3 is TGTGCCAGCGGGGGGAGGGCCACAGATACGCAGTATTTT. Its translation is CASGGRATDTQYF.

Details on this clonotype: The conserved phenylalanine or tryptophan normally closing the CDR3 is absent here, so this likely arose from a read error. The chain joins TRBV4-3 to TRBJ1-4, with D possibly matching TRBD1 (6 bases). CDR3 size: 15 residues. V was trimmed by 3 bases and J by 5 bases, leaving 13 bases between them. From germline, CDR1 is LGHNA and CDR2 YSLEER. Here the CDR3 reads CASSHRQVGNEKLFL. CDR3 sequence (DNA): TGCGCCAGCAGCCATAGACAGGTGGGGAATGAAAAACTGTTTCTT.

This clonotype occurred many times. The V call is TRBV5-1, the J call TRBJ2-3, with 11 bases fitting TRBD2. With V trimmed by 1 base and J by 2 bases, 9 bases remained unmatched. Germline CDR1 and CDR2: SGHRS and YFSETQ. The CDR3 loop spans 18 amino acids. The CDR3 DNA reads as TGCGCCAGCAGCTTGTTGCCACTAGCGGGGGCACACACAGATACGCAGTATTTT. Translating it yields CASSLLPLAGAHTDTQYF. Drawing the rest from reference TRBV5-1 and TRBJ2-3, the complete variable domain is KAGVTQTPRYLIKTRGQQVTLSCSPISGHRSVSWYQQTPGQGLQFLFEYFSETQRNKGNFPGRFSGRQFSNSRSEMNVSTLELGDSALYLCASSLLPLAGAHTDTQYFGPGTRLTVL.

This clonotype was counted a few times. The gene calls are TRBV21-1 and TRBJ2-1; the table's D call, TRBD2, was not checked against the DNA. TRBV21-1 is listed as a pseudogene. CDR3 length: 14 residues. CDR3 sequence: CASRKAGRLGEQFF. The CDR3 DNA follows: TGTGCCAGCAGAAAGGCGGGGAGGTTAGGTGAGCAGTTCTTC.

This clonotype turned up a few times. The J gene is TRBJ1-3, the V gene TRBV2; D gene ambiguous. Trimming stripped 10 bases from V and 0 bases from J, with 7 bases between. This CDR3 is 12 amino acids long. CDR1 and CDR2 (germline): SNHLY, FYNNEI. The CDR3 spells CATRRSGNTIYF. CDR3 DNA: TGTGCCACCCGTCGCTCTGGAAACACCATATATTTT.